Below, one T cell receptor (beta chain) is given with its context. Its antigen is as yet unknown. CDR3 length: 13 residues. V was pared by 5 bases and J by 3 bases, with 8 bases between. Germline CDR1 KGHDR, CDR2 SFDVKD. This entry is derived from a study of vaccination and CD4 T cells after COVID-19. With the Oncomine TCR Beta short-read assay, DNA from cultured CD4+ T cells was sequenced. TCRdb passed the PCR reads through MiXCR, listing each CDR3 protein once. The sample consists of around 8,000 distinct CDR3 sequences, 35% to 40% of them appearing once. Described treatment: roughly 10-day PBMC culture with coronavirus spike peptide pools or control peptides (ViraFEST assay). Those CD4+ T cells from the unexposed donor predate the COVID-19 pandemic (2011-2018). With SARS-CoV-2 S/N and four cold-coronavirus spikes, unexposed-donor CD4+ T cells were probed, cells permitting.

The origin of this receptor is a human donor in good health. The chain recombines TRBV24-1 with TRBJ2-3, with a weak D call TRBD1 (5 bases). The sample was CD4+ T cells from blood, cultured in vitro. In DNA form, the CDR3 reads TGTGCCACCAGTGGCAGGGCTACAGATACGCAGTATTTT. As protein: CATSGRATDTQYF.